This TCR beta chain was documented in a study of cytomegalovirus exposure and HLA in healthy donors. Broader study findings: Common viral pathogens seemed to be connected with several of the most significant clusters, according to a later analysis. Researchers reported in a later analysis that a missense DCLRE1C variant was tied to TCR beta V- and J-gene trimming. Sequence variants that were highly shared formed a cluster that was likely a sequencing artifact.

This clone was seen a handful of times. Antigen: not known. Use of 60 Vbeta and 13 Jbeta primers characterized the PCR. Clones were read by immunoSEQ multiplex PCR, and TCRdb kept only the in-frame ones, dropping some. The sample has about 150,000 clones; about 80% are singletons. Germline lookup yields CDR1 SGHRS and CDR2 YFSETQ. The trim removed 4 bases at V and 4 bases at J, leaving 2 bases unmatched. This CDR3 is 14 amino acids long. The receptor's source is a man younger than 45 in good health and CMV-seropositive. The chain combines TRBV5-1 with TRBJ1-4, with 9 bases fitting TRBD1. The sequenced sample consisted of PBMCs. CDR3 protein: CASSQTGGNEKLFF. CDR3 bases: TGCGCCAGCAGCCAGACAGGGGGTAATGAAAAACTGTTTTTT.